Presented here are 3 T cell receptor beta chains from one specimen sequenced in a study of T-cell reconstitution after alpha-beta-depleted transplantation in children. TCRbeta library preparation incorporated unique molecular identifiers. In TCRdb, the PCR reads were re-called with MiXCR into one record per CDR3 protein. The sample records around 200,000 distinct CDR3 sequences, roughly 8.1% being singletons. The source material was PBMCs, mostly from graft donor cells, sampled 360 days after TCRalphabeta/CD19-depleted stem cell transplant. The origin of the receptors is a male patient aged 2 to 10 who had a stem cell transplant for acute myeloid leukemia, so the T cells may come from the graft donor.

This clonotype was counted a few times. The J gene is TRBJ1-1, the V gene TRBV27, with D possibly being TRBD1 (6 bases). CDR1 and CDR2 (germline): MNHEY, SMNVEV (reference sequence). This CDR3 has 13 amino acids. Trimming pared 5 bases from V and 12 bases from J, leaving 19 bases between. CDR3 protein: CASSPRQVGYTFF. The DNA for the CDR3 is TGTGCCAGCAGTCCTCGACAGGTTGGGTACACTTTCTTT.

This clonotype was seen more than once but under ten times. The chain employs TRBV10-3 and TRBJ1-5, with D perhaps matching TRBD1 (5 bases). CDR1 is ENHRY, CDR2 SYGVKD, per germline. The CDR3 consists of 14 residues. V was shortened by 2 bases and J by 7 bases, with 12 bases between the two germline ends. CDR3 sequence: CAISEGGGRQPQHF. In nucleotides, the CDR3 is TGTGCCATCAGTGAGGGGGGAGGGCGGCAGCCCCAGCATTTT.

This chain's CDR3 is CASSLKFGGASETQYF. CDR3 sequence (DNA): TGTGCCAGCAGCTTGAAGTTCGGGGGGGCCTCCGAGACCCAGTACTTC. This chain uses TRBV5-5 with TRBJ2-5, with 8 positions matching TRBD2. This CDR3 comprises 16 residues. V lost 1 base to trimming and J lost 5 bases; unmatched junction nucleotides: 10. Germline V CDR1 and CDR2: SGHKS, YYEKEE (reference sequence).